These T cell receptor beta chains were read from a single sample in a study of blood T cell repertoires in COVID-19. The repertoire was sequenced with immunoSEQ multiplex PCR; TCRdb's copy has only in-frame clones and lacks some. The sample has a few hundred thousand clones, 70% to 90% seen once; the top ten hold over 8%. The sequencing input was PBMCs or T cells enriched from blood (not recorded which). The source is a woman between 40 and 55 years old who had recovered from COVID-19. Both conserved end residues are part of each CDR3. A D gene is named only where the DNA matches it firmly. Clone size is given for some rows only: seen once, a few or many times, or a class if the clone is expanded.

V gene: TRBV27
D gene: TRBD1
J gene: TRBJ1-6
clone size: once
CDR3 DNA: TGTGCCACCAGACAGGGTAATTCACCCCTCCACTTT
CDR3 protein: CATRQGNSPLHF

V gene: TRBV2
D gene: TRBD1
J gene: TRBJ1-5
clone size: -
CDR3 DNA: TGTGCCAGCAGTGAGGGGACAGGGGTGGTTCAGCCCCAGCATTTT
CDR3 protein: CASSEGTGVVQPQHF

V gene: TRBV6-1
D gene: -
J gene: TRBJ2-1
clone size: -
CDR3 DNA: TGTGCCAGCAGTGAAGGAGTAGAAAATGAGCAGTTCTTC
CDR3 protein: CASSEGVENEQFF

V gene: TRBV7-3
D gene: -
J gene: TRBJ2-3
clone size: -
CDR3 DNA: TGTGCCAGCAGCCCCAGGGCTTCGGATACGCAGTATTTT
CDR3 protein: CASSPRASDTQYF

V gene: TRBV19
D gene: -
J gene: TRBJ1-5
clone size: -
CDR3 DNA: TGTGCCAGTAGAAGGATAGGGGACAAACATAATCAGCCCCAGCATTTT
CDR3 protein: CASRRIGDKHNQPQHF

V gene: TRBV9
D gene: -
J gene: TRBJ2-2
clone size: -
CDR3 DNA: TGTGCCAGCAGCCCCCCCACCCGACGGCACAGGGGAGGTAGTAACACCGGGGAGCTGTTTTTT
CDR3 protein: CASSPPTRRHRGGSNTGELFF

V gene: TRBV7-2
D gene: TRBD2
J gene: TRBJ2-7
clone size: -
CDR3 DNA: TGTGCCAGCAGCTTAAGGGCTAGCGGGGGGGCTAACCCCTACGAGCAGTACTTC
CDR3 protein: CASSLRASGGANPYEQYF

V gene: TRBV5-1
D gene: TRBD1
J gene: TRBJ1-2
clone size: -
CDR3 DNA: TGCGCCAGCAGCTTGGGGGACAGCCGGGATGGCTACACCTTC
CDR3 protein: CASSLGDSRDGYTF

V gene: TRBV19
D gene: -
J gene: TRBJ1-2
clone size: few
CDR3 DNA: TGTGCCAGTAGTATATTTGGCAGGTCCTATGGCTACACCTTC
CDR3 protein: CASSIFGRSYGYTF

V gene: TRBV30
D gene: -
J gene: TRBJ2-2
clone size: -
CDR3 DNA: TGTGCCTGGACCTCCGGGACTCTATACACCGGGGAGCTGTTTTTT
CDR3 protein: CAWTSGTLYTGELFF

V gene: TRBV5-6
D gene: TRBD2
J gene: TRBJ2-2
clone size: -
CDR3 DNA: TGTGCCAGCAGCTCTCTAGCGGGAGGTCTTACCGGGGAGCTGTTTTTT
CDR3 protein: CASSSLAGGLTGELFF

V gene: TRBV4-1
D gene: -
J gene: TRBJ1-2
clone size: -
CDR3 DNA: TGCGCCAGCAGCCAAGTTTCCCTAATGCATGGCTACACCTTC
CDR3 protein: CASSQVSLMHGYTF

V gene: TRBV30
D gene: -
J gene: TRBJ1-6
clone size: -
CDR3 DNA: TGTGCCCTGGCTGGGGCAGTGGGTCTGCCCCTCCACTTT
CDR3 protein: CALAGAVGLPLHF

V gene: TRBV3-1/TRBV3-2
D gene: TRBD2
J gene: TRBJ2-1
clone size: once
CDR3 DNA: TGTGCCAGCAGCCCTAGACTAGCGGGGGGCGGGAATGAGCAGTTCTTC
CDR3 protein: CASSPRLAGGGNEQFF

V gene: TRBV28
D gene: TRBD1
J gene: TRBJ2-5
clone size: -
CDR3 DNA: TGTGCCAGCGGCTTTGAAACAGGGGGTTACGGGACCCAGTACTTC
CDR3 protein: CASGFETGGYGTQYF

V gene: TRBV6-4
D gene: -
J gene: TRBJ1-2
clone size: -
CDR3 DNA: TGTGCCAGCAGTGATCCCAGGGTGCACTATGGCTACACCTTC
CDR3 protein: CASSDPRVHYGYTF

V gene: TRBV4-3
D gene: TRBD2
J gene: TRBJ2-1
clone size: -
CDR3 DNA: TGCGCCAGCAGCCGCTATGGACTAGCGGGGGCCAGCTCCTACAATGAGCAGTTCTTC
CDR3 protein: CASSRYGLAGASSYNEQFF

V gene: TRBV19
D gene: TRBD2
J gene: TRBJ2-3
clone size: -
CDR3 DNA: TGTGCCAGTAGTGGTTCAATAGCGGGAGGGCACCCTAGCACAGATACGCAGTATTTT
CDR3 protein: CASSGSIAGGHPSTDTQYF

V gene: TRBV7-9
D gene: -
J gene: TRBJ1-1
clone size: -
CDR3 DNA: TGTGCCAGCAGCATTCTCATAGGGGTGAACACTGAAGCTTTCTTT
CDR3 protein: CASSILIGVNTEAFF

V gene: TRBV10-3
D gene: TRBD2
J gene: TRBJ2-7
clone size: -
CDR3 DNA: TGTGCCATCAGGGGGGGACTAGCCACGACCTACGAGCAGTACTTC
CDR3 protein: CAIRGGLATTYEQYF

V gene: TRBV4-3
D gene: TRBD1
J gene: TRBJ1-2
clone size: few
CDR3 DNA: TGCGCCAGCAGCCACCTGGACAGGGGCGATGGCTACACCTTC
CDR3 protein: CASSHLDRGDGYTF

V gene: TRBV21-1
D gene: -
J gene: TRBJ1-4
clone size: -
CDR3 DNA: TGTGCCAGCAGCAATGGGGGGGCTACAACTAATGAAAAACTGTTTTTT
CDR3 protein: CASSNGGATTNEKLFF

V gene: TRBV15
D gene: TRBD1
J gene: TRBJ2-7
clone size: -
CDR3 DNA: TGTGCCACCAGCACACAGGGGACGCGTTACGAGCAGTACTTC
CDR3 protein: CATSTQGTRYEQYF

V gene: TRBV18
D gene: -
J gene: TRBJ2-1
clone size: -
CDR3 DNA: TGTGCCAGCTCAGGAACAGGGCTCTACAATGAGCAGTTCTTC
CDR3 protein: CASSGTGLYNEQFF

V gene: TRBV2
D gene: -
J gene: TRBJ2-1
clone size: few
CDR3 DNA: TGTGCCAGCAGAGATATGTACCGGACGGGGGTCAATGAGCAGTTCTTC
CDR3 protein: CASRDMYRTGVNEQFF

V gene: TRBV7-9
D gene: TRBD1
J gene: TRBJ1-5
clone size: -
CDR3 DNA: TGTGCCAGCAGCCCAGGGGGAGATCAGCCCCAGCATTTT
CDR3 protein: CASSPGGDQPQHF

V gene: TRBV28
D gene: -
J gene: TRBJ2-7
clone size: -
CDR3 DNA: TGTGCCAGCAGTTCAACAGGGTTCCGCGAGCAGTACTTC
CDR3 protein: CASSSTGFREQYF

V gene: TRBV29-1
D gene: -
J gene: TRBJ2-1
clone size: -
CDR3 DNA: TGCAGCGTTGATCGGGGGGCGTTGAATGAGCAGTTCTTC
CDR3 protein: CSVDRGALNEQFF

V gene: TRBV6-5
D gene: TRBD1
J gene: TRBJ1-2
clone size: once
CDR3 DNA: TGTGCCAGCATCTGGGACAGGGACGGCTATGGCTACACCTTC
CDR3 protein: CASIWDRDGYGYTF

V gene: TRBV5-4
D gene: TRBD2
J gene: TRBJ2-7
clone size: -
CDR3 DNA: TGTGCCAGCAGCTTGACTAGCGGGATAGCCTACGAGCAGTACTTC
CDR3 protein: CASSLTSGIAYEQYF

V gene: TRBV25-1
D gene: -
J gene: TRBJ2-7
clone size: -
CDR3 DNA: TGTGCCAGCAGTGAAGACCCAGGGGGGTCCTACGAGCAGTACTTC
CDR3 protein: CASSEDPGGSYEQYF

V gene: TRBV4-1
D gene: -
J gene: TRBJ2-1
clone size: -
CDR3 DNA: TGCGCCAGCAGCCAAGTACAGGGTCTGGGGTATGAGCAGTTCTTC
CDR3 protein: CASSQVQGLGYEQFF

V gene: TRBV7-8
D gene: -
J gene: TRBJ1-4
clone size: few
CDR3 DNA: TGTGCCAGCAGCTTACCAGCAGATAGAACAGCTGACCTTAATGAAAAACTGTTTTTT
CDR3 protein: CASSLPADRTADLNEKLFF

V gene: TRBV11-2
D gene: -
J gene: TRBJ2-7
clone size: -
CDR3 DNA: TGTGCCAGCAGCTTGGTAGGGGGGGTCGTCTACGAGCAGTACTTC
CDR3 protein: CASSLVGGVVYEQYF

V gene: TRBV6-5
D gene: TRBD2
J gene: TRBJ2-3
clone size: -
CDR3 DNA: TGTGCCGGTAGCGGGGGGCCCGATACGCAGTATTTT
CDR3 protein: CAGSGGPDTQYF

V gene: TRBV20-1
D gene: TRBD1
J gene: TRBJ2-7
clone size: once
CDR3 DNA: TGCAGTGCTAGTGACGACAGGGGAAAGTCCGAGCAGTACTTC
CDR3 protein: CSASDDRGKSEQYF

V gene: TRBV5-1
D gene: -
J gene: TRBJ1-1
clone size: -
CDR3 DNA: TGCGCCAGCAGCTTGCCTCGGACAGAATTGAACACTGAAGCTTTCTTT
CDR3 protein: CASSLPRTELNTEAFF

V gene: TRBV11-2
D gene: TRBD1
J gene: TRBJ1-1
clone size: -
CDR3 DNA: TGTGCCAGCAACTATCCCGACAGGGGAGACACTGAAGCTTTCTTT
CDR3 protein: CASNYPDRGDTEAFF

V gene: TRBV5-4
D gene: TRBD1
J gene: TRBJ2-1
clone size: -
CDR3 DNA: TGTGCCAGCAGCTCCTCCGGACAGGGTTTGGACAATGAGCAGTTCTTC
CDR3 protein: CASSSSGQGLDNEQFF

V gene: TRBV4-1
D gene: -
J gene: TRBJ1-2
clone size: -
CDR3 DNA: TGCGCCAGCAGCCCCGAGGGAGGGCGGAGTCGCTACACCTTC
CDR3 protein: CASSPEGGRSRYTF

V gene: TRBV29-1
D gene: -
J gene: TRBJ1-2
clone size: -
CDR3 DNA: TGCAGCGTTGAAGGGAGGTACAATGGCTACACCTTC
CDR3 protein: CSVEGRYNGYTF

V gene: TRBV10-1
D gene: TRBD1
J gene: TRBJ2-7
clone size: few
CDR3 DNA: TGCGCCAGCAGTGACCGTGACAGGGGGACCTACGAGCAGTACTTC
CDR3 protein: CASSDRDRGTYEQYF

V gene: TRBV12-3/TRBV12-4
D gene: -
J gene: TRBJ1-5
clone size: -
CDR3 DNA: TGTGCCAGCAGTTTAGGGAGCGGTCAGCCCCAGCATTTT
CDR3 protein: CASSLGSGQPQHF

V gene: TRBV10-2
D gene: -
J gene: TRBJ2-2
clone size: -
CDR3 DNA: TGCGCCAGCAGTGAGGGACAGACGAACACCGGGGAGCTGTTTTTT
CDR3 protein: CASSEGQTNTGELFF

V gene: TRBV12-3/TRBV12-4
D gene: TRBD1
J gene: TRBJ1-2
clone size: -
CDR3 DNA: TGTGCCAGCAGTTTTCAGGGGGCGAGTGGCTACACCTTC
CDR3 protein: CASSFQGASGYTF

V gene: TRBV18
D gene: -
J gene: TRBJ1-1
clone size: -
CDR3 DNA: TGTGCCAGCTCACTTAGACCAGCGGACACTGAAGCTTTCTTT
CDR3 protein: CASSLRPADTEAFF

V gene: TRBV7-2
D gene: TRBD2
J gene: TRBJ2-1
clone size: few
CDR3 DNA: TGTGCCAGCAGCTTAGAGTCGGTCAGCGGGGGCTACAATGAGCAGTTCTTC
CDR3 protein: CASSLESVSGGYNEQFF

V gene: TRBV11-3
D gene: TRBD2
J gene: TRBJ2-1
clone size: few
CDR3 DNA: TGTGCCAGCAGCTCCAGGACTAGCGGGAGCCTTAGAGAGCAGTTCTTC
CDR3 protein: CASSSRTSGSLREQFF

V gene: TRBV11-3
D gene: TRBD1
J gene: TRBJ2-2
clone size: -
CDR3 DNA: TGTGCCAGCAGCCCCTCGACAGGGGGCAGGTACACCGGGGAGCTGTTTTTT
CDR3 protein: CASSPSTGGRYTGELFF

V gene: TRBV28
D gene: -
J gene: TRBJ1-2
clone size: -
CDR3 DNA: TGTGCCAGCAGTGTAAGGGGTTCGGGTGGCTACACCTTC
CDR3 protein: CASSVRGSGGYTF

V gene: TRBV6-5
D gene: -
J gene: TRBJ2-6
clone size: -
CDR3 DNA: TGTGCCAGCAGTTACTCGGGCGAGCCTGGGGCCAACGTCCTGACTTTC
CDR3 protein: CASSYSGEPGANVLTF

V gene: TRBV11-2
D gene: -
J gene: TRBJ1-2
clone size: many
CDR3 DNA: TGTGCCAGCAGCTTGGGGCAGCTAGACCCTAACTATGGCTACACCTTC
CDR3 protein: CASSLGQLDPNYGYTF

V gene: TRBV6-6
D gene: -
J gene: TRBJ2-3
clone size: once
CDR3 DNA: TGTGCCAGCAGCGGGTCCGCAGATACGCAGTATTTT
CDR3 protein: CASSGSADTQYF

V gene: TRBV7-7
D gene: -
J gene: TRBJ2-5
clone size: -
CDR3 DNA: TGTGCTAGTATACCGTACCCCCCAGGGGAGGGGTCGGAGGAGACCCAGTACTTC
CDR3 protein: CASIPYPPGEGSEETQYF

V gene: TRBV6-5
D gene: TRBD1
J gene: TRBJ1-1
clone size: few
CDR3 DNA: TGTGCCAGCAGGCCAGACAGGGAGGAGAACACTGAAGCTTTCTTT
CDR3 protein: CASRPDREENTEAFF

V gene: TRBV7-3
D gene: TRBD2
J gene: TRBJ2-1
clone size: -
CDR3 DNA: TGTGCCAGCAGCGCCCAGCGGGAGCCCTACAATGAGCAGTTCTTC
CDR3 protein: CASSAQREPYNEQFF